This T cell receptor (beta chain) was sequenced during a study of Graves' ophthalmopathy and Graves' hyperthyroidism. General study findings and limits: Also, most clonotypes expanded in the thyroid above 0.001 frequency appeared in blood. A 13-signature model separated ophthalmopathy from stable hyperthyroidism, 85% to 90% sensitivity, about 81% specificity. The model flagged ophthalmopathy progression at 70% to 71% sensitivity and under 75% specificity.

Note on this clonotype: What it binds is not known.

With 10 bases removed from V and 3 bases from J, the gap between germline ends came to 18 bases. Germline assignment: CDR1 SEHNR and CDR2 FQNEAQ (reference sequence). This CDR3 region has 14 residues. TCR beta CDR3 amplification used RNA transcripts. The first-round RT-PCR employed HTBI primers together with the Qiagen OneStep RT-PCR kit. A multiplex PCR was then performed as the second round. TCRdb analysed the multiplex PCR reads with MiXCR anew, one entry per CDR3 protein. This sample has more than 550,000 distinct CDR3 sequences, with 35% to 50% found just once. The sequence was collected from an adult man with Graves' ophthalmopathy. This sequence joins TRBV7-9 and TRBJ1-2; a weak D match, TRBD1 (5 bases). The sample was peripheral blood. CDR3 in DNA: TGTGCCACCCAAGGGGCAGGGAGGGACTATGGCTACACCTTC. This codes for CATQGAGRDYGYTF.